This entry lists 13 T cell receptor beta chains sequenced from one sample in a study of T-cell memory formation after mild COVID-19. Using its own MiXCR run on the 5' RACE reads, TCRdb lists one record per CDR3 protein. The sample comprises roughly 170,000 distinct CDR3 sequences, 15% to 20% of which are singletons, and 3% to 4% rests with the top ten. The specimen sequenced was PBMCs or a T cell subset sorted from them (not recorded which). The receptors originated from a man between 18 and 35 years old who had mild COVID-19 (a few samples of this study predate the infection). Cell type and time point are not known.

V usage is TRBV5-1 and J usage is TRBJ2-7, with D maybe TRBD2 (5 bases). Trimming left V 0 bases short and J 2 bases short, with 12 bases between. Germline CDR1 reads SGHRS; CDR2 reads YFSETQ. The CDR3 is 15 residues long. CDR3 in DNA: TGCGCCAGCAGCTTGGAGGCGCGGGCGCCCTACGAGCAGTACTTC. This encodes CASSLEARAPYEQYF.

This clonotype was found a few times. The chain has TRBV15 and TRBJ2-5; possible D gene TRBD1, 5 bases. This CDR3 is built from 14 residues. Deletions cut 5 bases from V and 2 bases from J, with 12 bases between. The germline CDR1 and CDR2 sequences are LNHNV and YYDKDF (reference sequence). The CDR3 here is CATSDIRTQETQYF. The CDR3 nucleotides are TGTGCCACCAGCGACATCAGGACACAAGAGACCCAGTACTTC.

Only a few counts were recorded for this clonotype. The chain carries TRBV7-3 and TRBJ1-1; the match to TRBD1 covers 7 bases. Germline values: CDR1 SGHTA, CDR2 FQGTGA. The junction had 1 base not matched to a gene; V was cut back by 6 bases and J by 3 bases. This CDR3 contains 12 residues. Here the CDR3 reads CASSQGDTEAFF. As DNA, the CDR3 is TGTGCCAGCAGTCAGGGGGACACTGAAGCTTTCTTT.

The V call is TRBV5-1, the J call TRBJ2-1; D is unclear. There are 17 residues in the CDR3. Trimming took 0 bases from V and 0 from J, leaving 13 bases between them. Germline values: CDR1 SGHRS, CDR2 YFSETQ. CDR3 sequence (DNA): TGCGCCAGCAGCTTGGGCCCTCAGTGGAGCTCCTACAATGAGCAGTTCTTC. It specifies CASSLGPQWSSYNEQFF.

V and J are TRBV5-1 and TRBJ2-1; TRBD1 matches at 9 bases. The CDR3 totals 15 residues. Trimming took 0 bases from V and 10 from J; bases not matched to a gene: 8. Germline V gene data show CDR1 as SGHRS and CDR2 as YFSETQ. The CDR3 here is CASSLATGGPYEQFF. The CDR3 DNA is TGCGCCAGCAGCTTGGCCACAGGGGGCCCATACGAGCAGTTCTTC. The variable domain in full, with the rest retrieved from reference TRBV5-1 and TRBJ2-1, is KAGVTQTPRYLIKTRGQQVTLSCSPISGHRSVSWYQQTPGQGLQFLFEYFSETQRNKGNFPGRFSGRQFSNSRSEMNVSTLELGDSALYLCASSLATGGPYEQFFGPGTRLTVL.

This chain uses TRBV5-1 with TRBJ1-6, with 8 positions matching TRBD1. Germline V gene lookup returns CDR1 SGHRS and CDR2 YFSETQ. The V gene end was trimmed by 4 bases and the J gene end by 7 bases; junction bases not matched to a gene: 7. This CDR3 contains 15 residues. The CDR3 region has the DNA TGCGCCAGCAGCCGGGGAGCAGGGGGCAATTCACCCCTCCACTTT. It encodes CASSRGAGGNSPLHF.

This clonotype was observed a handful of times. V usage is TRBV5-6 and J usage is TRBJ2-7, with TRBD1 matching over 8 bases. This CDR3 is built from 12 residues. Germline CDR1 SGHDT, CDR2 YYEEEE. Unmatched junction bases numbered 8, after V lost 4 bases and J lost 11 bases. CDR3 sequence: CASSLTGGVEYV. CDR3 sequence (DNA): TGTGCCAGCAGCCTCACAGGGGGTGTAGAGTACGTC.

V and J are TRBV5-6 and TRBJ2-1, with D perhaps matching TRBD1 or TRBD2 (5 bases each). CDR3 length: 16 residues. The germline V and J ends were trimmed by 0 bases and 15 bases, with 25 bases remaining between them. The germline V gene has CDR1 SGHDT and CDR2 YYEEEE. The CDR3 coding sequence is TGTGCCAGCAGCTTGGCAAAAGGGGACCCAGGAACCGGGTTGTTCTTC. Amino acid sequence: CASSLAKGDPGTGLFF.

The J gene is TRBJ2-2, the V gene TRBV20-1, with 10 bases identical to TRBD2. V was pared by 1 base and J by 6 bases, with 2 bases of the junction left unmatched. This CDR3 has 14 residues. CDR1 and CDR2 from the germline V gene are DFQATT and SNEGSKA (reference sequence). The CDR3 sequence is CSARGLAGAGELFF. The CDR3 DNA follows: TGCAGTGCTAGAGGGCTAGCGGGGGCCGGGGAGCTGTTTTTT.

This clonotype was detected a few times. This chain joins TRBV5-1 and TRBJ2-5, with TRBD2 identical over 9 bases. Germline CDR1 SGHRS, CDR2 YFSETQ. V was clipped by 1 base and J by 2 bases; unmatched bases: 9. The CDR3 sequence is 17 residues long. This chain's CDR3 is CASSLHRSSGAQETQYF. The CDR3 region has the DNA TGCGCCAGCAGCTTGCATCGTTCTAGCGGGGCTCAAGAGACCCAGTACTTC.

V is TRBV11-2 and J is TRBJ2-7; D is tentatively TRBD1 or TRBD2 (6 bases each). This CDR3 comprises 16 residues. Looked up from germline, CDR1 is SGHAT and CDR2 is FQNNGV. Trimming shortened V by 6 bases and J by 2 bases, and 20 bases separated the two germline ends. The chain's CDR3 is CASRNPWRGATYEQYF. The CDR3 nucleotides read TGTGCCAGCAGAAATCCATGGAGGGGGGCCACCTACGAGCAGTACTTC.

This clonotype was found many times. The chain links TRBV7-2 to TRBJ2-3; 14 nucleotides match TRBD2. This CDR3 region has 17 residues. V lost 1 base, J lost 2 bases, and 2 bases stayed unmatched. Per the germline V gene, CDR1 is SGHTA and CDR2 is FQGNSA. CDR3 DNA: TGTGCCAGCAGCTTAGGACTAGCGGGGGGGAACACAGATACGCAGTATTTT. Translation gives CASSLGLAGGNTDTQYF.

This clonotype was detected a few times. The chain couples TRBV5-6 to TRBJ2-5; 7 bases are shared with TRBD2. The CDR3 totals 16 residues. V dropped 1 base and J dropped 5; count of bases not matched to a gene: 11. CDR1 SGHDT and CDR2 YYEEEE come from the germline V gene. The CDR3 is CASSLKGTPGRETQYF. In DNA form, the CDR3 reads TGTGCCAGCAGCTTGAAAGGGACGCCCGGGAGGGAGACCCAGTACTTC.